Each of the 29 T cell receptor beta chains below was sequenced from the same sample in a study of vaccination and CD4 T cells after COVID-19. Antigen specificity for these receptors is unknown. The treatment is: 10-day PBMC culture with coronavirus spike peptide pools or control peptides (ViraFEST assay). Sequenced with the Oncomine TCR Beta short-read assay was DNA taken from cultured CD4+ T cells. TCRdb re-derived calls from the PCR reads in MiXCR, one entry per CDR3 protein. The data show approximately 16,000 distinct CDR3 sequences, with approximately 27% seen just once and less than 25% held by the top ten. Sequencing was performed on cultured CD4+ T cells from blood. These receptors all stem from a human donor with COVID-19.

The genes are TRBV14 and TRBJ2-7, with D possibly matching TRBD2 (5 bases). The germline V and J ends were trimmed by 0 bases and 4 bases, with 16 bases remaining between them. Germline V lookup: CDR1 SGHDN, CDR2 FVKESK. CDR3 size: 16 residues. The CDR3 protein is CASSQDGPGFIYEQYF. DNA for the CDR3: TGTGCCAGCAGCCAAGATGGGCCGGGGTTTATTTACGAGCAGTACTTC.

The chain uses TRBV20-1 and TRBJ2-5, with 7 bases matching TRBD2. Germline trimming cut 6 bases from V and 3 bases from J; bases unmatched to any gene: 13. The germline V gene encodes CDR1 DFQATT and CDR2 SNEGSKA (reference sequence). This CDR3 is built from 15 residues. The CDR3 coding sequence is TGCAGTGCAACGACCCCCGGGACTACCAAAGAGACCCAGTACTTC. It codes for CSATTPGTTKETQYF.

CDR3 amino acids: CASRETSRSTDTQYF. In nucleotides, the CDR3 is TGCGCCAGCAGAGAGACTAGCCGTAGCACAGATACGCAGTATTTT. The chain recombines TRBV5-1 with TRBJ2-3; 7 bases map to TRBD2. V dropped 5 bases and J dropped 0; count of bases not matched to a gene: 6. Germline V gene sequence: CDR1 SGHRS, CDR2 YFSETQ. The CDR3 extends over 15 amino acids.

A few counts support this clonotype. The V call is TRBV6-2 or TRBV6-3, the J call TRBJ2-7; D is possibly TRBD1 or TRBD2 (5 bases each). The germline V gene encodes CDR1 MNHEY and CDR2 SVGEGT. V shed 1 base and J shed 0 bases, with 19 bases lying between them. The CDR3 totals 18 residues. The CDR3 region is CASSYWDGALKSSYEQYF. The CDR3 DNA follows: TGTGCCAGCAGTTACTGGGACGGAGCCTTAAAAAGCTCCTACGAGCAGTACTTC.

V and J are TRBV27 and TRBJ2-3; D is undetermined. The germline V gene has CDR1 MNHEY and CDR2 SMNVEV (reference sequence). The germline V and J ends were trimmed by 4 bases and 6 bases, with 11 bases remaining between them. The CDR3 is 13 amino acids. Here the CDR3 DNA reads TGTGCCAGCAGTTCCCCCCACGGCGATACGCAGTATTTT. The encoded protein is CASSSPHGDTQYF.

The chain uses TRBV15 and TRBJ1-2; D gene ambiguous. Germline V gene lookup returns CDR1 LNHNV and CDR2 YYDKDF (reference sequence). V shed 0 bases and J shed 2 bases, with 4 bases lying between them. There are 13 residues in the CDR3. The CDR3 spells CATSREVNYGYTF. The CDR3 DNA reads as TGTGCCACCAGCAGAGAGGTAAACTATGGCTACACCTTC.

This clonotype is termed medium-sized. V is TRBV20-1 and J is TRBJ2-5, with 10 bases matching TRBD2. Germline trimming cut 1 base from V and 1 base from J; bases unmatched to any gene: 6. Germline CDR1 is DFQATT and CDR2 is SNEGSKA (reference sequence). The CDR3 length is 16 residues. CDR3 in DNA: TGCAGTGCTAGAGGTAGCGGGGGGCCCCTCCAAGAGACCCAGTACTTC. As protein: CSARGSGGPLQETQYF.

The CDR3 DNA is TGTGCCAGCATCCCGGGACAGGGGTCCTATAATTCACCCCTCCACTTT. Translating it yields CASIPGQGSYNSPLHF. The chain recombines TRBV6-1 with TRBJ1-6, with 10 nucleotides matching TRBD1. The V segment lost 7 bases and the J segment 1 base; nucleotides outside the gene matches: 4. From germline, CDR1 is MNHNS and CDR2 SASEGT. CDR3 length equals 16 residues.

This clonotype was seen a few times. J is TRBJ2-7 and V is TRBV7-9, with 9 bases aligning to TRBD1. Trimming removed 2 bases from V and 0 bases from J; junction bases left unmatched: 5. The CDR3 has 16 amino acids. Looked up from germline, CDR1 is SEHNR and CDR2 is FQNEAQ (reference sequence). The DNA for the CDR3 is TGTGCCAGCAGCTTACCCGGGACAGGGAGCTCCTACGAGCAGTACTTC. It translates to CASSLPGTGSSYEQYF. The whole variable domain, remainder taken from reference TRBV7-9 and TRBJ2-7, is DTGVSQNPRHKITKRGQNVTFRCDPISEHNRLYWYRQTLGQGPEFLTYFQNEAQLEKSRLLSDRFSAERPKGSFSTLEIQRTEQGDSAMYLCASSLPGTGSSYEQYFGPGTRLTVT.

This clonotype was recorded a few times. The chain employs TRBV28 and TRBJ1-1; D is perhaps TRBD1 (5 bases). The germline V and J ends were trimmed by 6 bases and 8 bases, with 16 bases remaining between them. Germline CDR1 and CDR2: MDHEN and SYDVKM. This CDR3 contains 13 residues. CDR3 residues: CASRATQGREAFF. Here the CDR3 DNA reads TGTGCCAGCAGGGCAACTCAGGGTAGGGAAGCTTTCTTT.

This clonotype was counted between two and nine times. V and J are TRBV15 and TRBJ2-3, with 7 bases that match TRBD1. The CDR3 is 16 residues long. CDR1 is LNHNV and CDR2 is YYDKDF in the germline V gene (reference sequence). The trim removed 5 bases at V and 2 bases at J, leaving 10 bases unmatched. For the CDR3, the DNA is TGTGCCACCAGCGACAGGGTCGGCGGGCCCACAGATACGCAGTATTTT. Its translation is CATSDRVGGPTDTQYF.

The V and J genes are TRBV7-2 and TRBJ2-7; TRBD1 is a possible D gene (5 bases). Germline values: CDR1 SGHTA, CDR2 FQGNSA. CDR3 length: 12 residues. V gave up 5 bases and J gave up 8 bases, with 13 bases separating them. The CDR3 sequence is CASSRSRQKQYF. CDR3 in DNA: TGTGCCAGCAGCCGCTCTCGACAGAAGCAGTACTTC.

This clonotype has just a few counts. The J gene is TRBJ1-5, the V gene TRBV7-9; TRBD1 matches at 10 bases. V was clipped by 5 bases and J by 12 bases; unmatched bases: 10. Looked up from germline, CDR1 is SEHNR and CDR2 is FQNEAQ (reference sequence). The CDR3 is 14 amino acids. Here the CDR3 reads CASSRDRGFRRQHF. The CDR3 DNA reads TGTGCCAGCAGCCGGGACAGGGGCTTTCGGCGCCAGCATTTT.

The V and J genes are TRBV28 and TRBJ2-2; possible D gene TRBD2, 6 bases. Looked up from germline, CDR1 is MDHEN and CDR2 is SYDVKM. There are 14 residues in the CDR3. Trimming took 6 bases from V and 7 from J, leaving 15 bases between them. The CDR3 here is CASREGSVDGELFF. DNA of the CDR3: TGTGCCAGCAGGGAGGGGTCCGTGGACGGGGAGCTGTTTTTT.

This chain joins TRBV10-3 and TRBJ2-6, with no clear D. Germline CDR1 is ENHRY and CDR2 is SYGVKD. V was trimmed by 10 bases and J by 4 bases, leaving 11 bases between them. This CDR3 region has 13 residues. Written as DNA, the CDR3 is TGTGCCACAACAGTCGGCGGGGCCAACGTCCTGACTTTC. Its translation: CATTVGGANVLTF.

This clonotype occurred a few times. The chain has TRBV6-1 and TRBJ1-5, with 7 bases matching TRBD1. The V gene end was trimmed by 9 bases and the J gene end by 1 base; junction bases not matched to a gene: 9. Germline V gene lookup returns CDR1 MNHNS and CDR2 SASEGT. This CDR3 contains 15 residues. CDR3 nucleotides: TGTGCCAGTGAATCGACAGGGTTCAGCAATCAGCCCCAGCATTTT. Translated: CASESTGFSNQPQHF.

The CDR3 sequence: CSARETGTGSNEQFF. In DNA form, the CDR3 reads TGCAGTGCTAGAGAAACCGGGACAGGGTCTAATGAGCAGTTCTTC. This rearrangement joins TRBV20-1 to TRBJ2-1, with 9 bases identical to TRBD1. Germline CDR1 is DFQATT and CDR2 is SNEGSKA (reference sequence). Unmatched junction bases numbered 7, after V lost 0 bases and J lost 7 bases. The CDR3 loop spans 15 amino acids.

This clonotype was observed a few times. This chain connects TRBV15 to TRBJ2-5; 7 bases fit TRBD1. The germline V gene encodes CDR1 LNHNV and CDR2 YYDKDF (reference sequence). CDR3 length: 16 residues. V trimming: 0 bases; J trimming: 5 bases; junction bases outside the gene matches: 9. Here the CDR3 reads CATSRDRGQARETQYF. The CDR3 DNA sequence: TGTGCCACCAGCAGAGATCGCGGACAGGCCCGGGAGACCCAGTACTTC.

This clonotype showed up just a few times. CDR3 DNA: TGTGCCAGCAGCCCCCAGGTGGGGGTCTATGGCTACACCTTC. Protein product: CASSPQVGVYGYTF. The V gene is TRBV9, the J gene TRBJ1-2, with a possible D match to TRBD1 (5 bases). Per germline, CDR1 SGDLS and CDR2 YYNGEE. Between the trimmed V and J ends, which lost 4 bases and 4 bases, there was a span of 14 bases. This CDR3 has 14 amino acids.

The chain couples TRBV15 to TRBJ2-5, with D possibly called TRBD1 or TRBD2 (5 bases each). The germline CDR1 and CDR2 sequences are LNHNV and YYDKDF (reference sequence). Trimming cost V 6 bases and J 7 bases, with 18 bases left between them. This CDR3 is built from 14 residues. The CDR3 loop reads CATSGLRGDGTQYF. CDR3 coding DNA: TGTGCCACCAGTGGCCTTCGAGGGGACGGGACCCAGTACTTC.

J is TRBJ2-2 and V is TRBV2; 10 bases fit TRBD2. The trim removed 6 bases at V and 4 bases at J, leaving 5 bases unmatched. The CDR3 sequence is 15 residues long. Germline V gene data show CDR1 as SNHLY and CDR2 as FYNNEI. The chain's CDR3 is CASSQRTSGTGELFF. The CDR3 region has the DNA TGTGCCAGCAGCCAACGGACTAGCGGCACCGGGGAGCTGTTTTTT.

This clonotype came up a few times. This sequence joins TRBV7-8 and TRBJ2-1, with D maybe TRBD2 (6 bases). The germline gives CDR1 SGHVS, CDR2 FQNEAQ. Trimming took off 5 bases at V and 15 bases at J, with 14 bases between the two ends. The CDR3 has 11 residues. DNA for the CDR3: TGTGCCAGCAGCGCCCGACTAGTTCTGTTCTTC. Its protein product is CASSARLVLFF.

By its share, this clonotype is medium-sized. The chain couples TRBV20-1 to TRBJ1-1; D call uncertain. The CDR3 has 11 amino acids. CDR1 is DFQATT, CDR2 SNEGSKA, per germline (reference sequence). Trimming shortened V by 0 bases and J by 5 bases, and 4 bases separated the two germline ends. The CDR3 bases are TGCAGTGCTAGAGAGGGGACTGAAGCTTTCTTT. Translating gives CSAREGTEAFF.

V usage is TRBV2 and J usage is TRBJ1-5, with D possibly TRBD1 on 5 matching bases. Trimming cost V 0 bases and J 7 bases, with 13 bases left between them. Germline CDR1 is SNHLY and CDR2 is FYNNEI. This CDR3 is built from 15 residues. CDR3 DNA sequence: TGTGCCAGCAGTGAAGCGGCAGGGTTGGTCCAGCCCCAGCATTTT. The encoded protein is CASSEAAGLVQPQHF.

This clonotype has more than one count but fewer than ten. The rearrangement uses TRBV19 and TRBJ1-2; the D gene is possibly TRBD1 (5 bases). The CDR3 is 16 residues long. Germline CDR1 reads LNHDA; CDR2 reads SQIVND (reference sequence). Trimming shortened V by 5 bases and J by 0 bases, and 16 bases separated the two germline ends. The CDR3 protein is CASSPSGVGANYGYTF. The DNA for the CDR3 is TGTGCCAGTAGTCCATCGGGGGTTGGGGCTAACTATGGCTACACCTTC.

The chain has TRBV20-1 and TRBJ1-5, with a tentative D call TRBD1 (6 bases). CDR1 and CDR2 from the germline V gene are DFQATT and SNEGSKA (reference sequence). Trimming pared 2 bases from V and 3 bases from J, leaving 11 bases between. The CDR3 sequence is 14 residues long. The CDR3 region is CSARSWDTNQPQHF. In DNA, the CDR3 is TGCAGTGCTAGAAGCTGGGACACCAATCAGCCCCAGCATTTT.

In this sample, this clonotype turned up a few times. The chain recombines TRBV6-5 with TRBJ2-2, with a weak D call TRBD1 (6 bases). V lost 0 bases and J lost 6, with 14 bases in between. Germline assignment: CDR1 MNHEY and CDR2 SVGAGI. The CDR3 is 16 residues long. The CDR3 is CASSYSGRGFPGELFF. The DNA of the CDR3 is TGTGCCAGCAGTTACTCCGGCAGGGGATTTCCCGGGGAGCTGTTTTTT.

This clonotype was counted a few times. The chain employs TRBV6-1 and TRBJ1-1; TRBD1 might be the D (5 bases). The CDR3 contains 13 residues. Germline-derived CDR1 and CDR2 are MNHNS and SASEGT. Trimming shortened V by 3 bases and J by 10 bases, and 15 bases separated the two germline ends. This chain's CDR3 is CASSDSLRGVAFF. Here the CDR3 DNA reads TGTGCCAGCAGTGATAGCTTACGGGGGGTAGCTTTCTTT.

This clonotype has just a few counts. The chain recombines TRBV11-1 with TRBJ2-5; 14 bases align to TRBD2. Per germline, CDR1 SGHAT and CDR2 FQDESV (reference sequence). This CDR3 is 19 amino acids long. V was pared by 5 bases and J by 4 bases, with 15 bases of the junction left unmatched. The CDR3 DNA is TGTGCCAGCAGCCTAGGCCGAGGGACTAGCGGGGGCCGGAGAGAGACCCAGTACTTC. It codes for CASSLGRGTSGGRRETQYF.